The rows below give T cell receptor beta chains drawn from one sample of a study of cytomegalovirus exposure and HLA in healthy donors. Some clones are missing from TCRdb's copy, which holds only in-frame ones; the method was immunoSEQ multiplex PCR. The sample carries 100,000 to 150,000 clones, 70% to 80% recorded once. Sequenced input: PBMCs. Receptors originate from a man aged 40-50 years in good health and CMV-seropositive. Each CDR3 is given with its conserved first and last residue. The D gene is left open where the match is weak. Rows may omit the clone size; those that give it use once, few, many or a size class.

d_gene	j_gene	v_gene	len	abundance	CDR3nt	CDR3aa
NA	TRBJ2-3	TRBV2	15	few	TGTGCCAGCAGTGAGACGGGAGTGGGCACAGATACGCAGTATTTT	CASSETGVGTDTQYF
TRBD1	TRBJ2-3	TRBV18	15	NA	TGTGCCAGCTCACCACGGACAGGGGGCGGATCAGCGCAGTATTTT	CASSPRTGGGSAQYF
TRBD1	TRBJ2-3	TRBV7-2	13	few	TGTGCCAGCACCGTACAGGGGACAGATACGCAGTATTTT	CASTVQGTDTQYF
TRBD1	TRBJ1-2	TRBV29-1	12	NA	TGCAGCGTACCGGGACAGGTTTATGGCTACACCTTC	CSVPGQVYGYTF
NA	TRBJ2-5	TRBV6-1	14	NA	TGTGCCAGCAGTGAAGTGGACAGTCAAGAGACCCAGTACTTC	CASSEVDSQETQYF
NA	TRBJ1-5	TRBV28	13	NA	TGTGCTGCGGGGGGGCATAGCAATCAGCCCCAGCATTTT	CAAGGHSNQPQHF
NA	TRBJ1-5	TRBV7-2	14	NA	TGTGCCAGCAGCTCGTTCGGGACAACACAGCCCCAGCATTTT	CASSSFGTTQPQHF
TRBD1	TRBJ1-5	TRBV7-8	16	NA	TGTGCCAGCAGCCCGGCCGGGACAGGGTACTTTCAGCCCCAGCATTTT	CASSPAGTGYFQPQHF
NA	TRBJ1-1	TRBV19	13	NA	TGTGCCAGTAGCGAACACCGGAACACTGAAGCTTTCTTT	CASSEHRNTEAFF
TRBD1	TRBJ1-2	TRBV5-1	15	NA	TGCGCCAGCAGCGACCCCGGGACAGGGGTGGAAGGCTACACCTTC	CASSDPGTGVEGYTF
NA	TRBJ1-2	TRBV6-4	14	NA	TGTGCCAGCAGTGACCCGGGCAGGGACTATGGCTACACCTTC	CASSDPGRDYGYTF
TRBD1	TRBJ2-7	TRBV4-2	14	NA	TGTGCCAGCAGCCAAGATGGGACAGTTTACGAGCAGTACTTC	CASSQDGTVYEQYF
TRBD2	TRBJ2-1	TRBV27	15	NA	TGTGCCAGCAGTTTAGCGGGAGGAAAGTACAATGAGCAGTTCTTC	CASSLAGGKYNEQFF
TRBD1	TRBJ1-1	TRBV19	15	NA	TGTGCCAGTAGTCGGACAGGGGTAGGGAACACTGAAGCTTTCTTT	CASSRTGVGNTEAFF
TRBD2	TRBJ2-4	TRBV5-6	15	NA	TGTGCCAGCAGCTATCGTCGACTAGCGGGGGGTATTCAGTACTTC	CASSYRRLAGGIQYF
NA	TRBJ2-2	TRBV2	15	once	TGTGCCAGCAGTGAAAATGGACAGTACACCGGGGAGCTGTTTTTT	CASSENGQYTGELFF
NA	TRBJ2-3	TRBV19	13	NA	TGTGCCACTAGGCCGAGCGGAGGAGATACGCAGTATTTT	CATRPSGGDTQYF
NA	TRBJ1-2	TRBV2	17	medium-sized	TGTGCCAGCAGTCCGACTTTCCCGGACAGCGCGGCCTATGGCTACACCTTC	CASSPTFPDSAAYGYTF
NA	TRBJ1-1	TRBV5-1	14	NA	TGCGCCAGCAGCTTCGGGACTATGGTCACTGAAGCTTTCTTT	CASSFGTMVTEAFF
NA	TRBJ2-3	TRBV7-3	13	NA	TGTGCCAGCAGCTTACCATATACTGATACGCAGTATTTT	CASSLPYTDTQYF
NA	TRBJ1-2	TRBV4-1	14	few	TGCGCCAGCAGCCAAGGGACACTTAGCTATGGCTACACCTTC	CASSQGTLSYGYTF
TRBD2	TRBJ2-5	TRBV19	17	NA	TGTGCCAGTAGTAAAGGGGGTGGGACTAGCTCTCAAGAGACCCAGTACTTC	CASSKGGGTSSQETQYF
TRBD1	TRBJ2-7	TRBV29-1	14	few	TGCAGCGTTTTGCAGACAGGGTCATCCTACGAGCAGTACTTC	CSVLQTGSSYEQYF
TRBD2	TRBJ2-7	TRBV5-1	12	NA	TGCGCCAGCAGCTTAAACGGGAGGGAGTCTTACTTC	CASSLNGRESYF
NA	TRBJ1-1	TRBV30	12	NA	TGTGCCTGGGGGACTGTTTCCACTGAAGCTTTCTTT	CAWGTVSTEAFF
NA	TRBJ2-3	TRBV7-9	12	few	TGTGCCGGCGGGGCCATAACAGATACGCAGTATTTT	CAGGAITDTQYF
TRBD1	TRBJ1-3	TRBV10-3	13	NA	TGTGCCATCACCGAGGGACAGGGAAACACCATATATTTT	CAITEGQGNTIYF
TRBD1	TRBJ1-2	TRBV19	15	NA	TGTGCCAGTAGTAGGTCCCAGGGGGCCTACTATGGCTACACCTTC	CASSRSQGAYYGYTF
TRBD2	TRBJ2-5	TRBV10-1	16	NA	TGCGCCAGCAGTGACGGGACTAGCGGGGGCCAAGAGACCCAGTACTTC	CASSDGTSGGQETQYF
NA	TRBJ1-1	TRBV7-3	13	once	TGTGCCAGTAGCTTGGACAGCAACACTGAAGCTTTCTTT	CASSLDSNTEAFF
TRBD2	TRBJ2-7	TRBV11-3	17	NA	TGTGCCAGCAGCACAACTAAGGGAGCGGGAGAGTCCTACGAGCAGTACTTC	CASSTTKGAGESYEQYF
NA	TRBJ1-2	TRBV5-1	15	NA	TGCGCCAGCAGCTTGGTGGGGGGAGAACGCTATGGCTACACCTTC	CASSLVGGERYGYTF
NA	TRBJ1-2	TRBV28	12	NA	TGTGCCAGCAATCCCGCTAACTATGGCTACACCTTC	CASNPANYGYTF
NA	TRBJ1-5	TRBV27	13	NA	TGTGCCAGCAGTGCAACAGGGTACCAGCCCCAGCATTTT	CASSATGYQPQHF
NA	TRBJ1-2	TRBV6-6	15	NA	TGTGCCAGCAGTTACTCGAGAATCGGTAACTATGGCTACACCTTC	CASSYSRIGNYGYTF
TRBD1	TRBJ1-1	TRBV18	19	NA	TGTGCCAGCTCACCGCGATCAGGATCGACAGGGGCCCTGAACACTGAAGCTTTCTTT	CASSPRSGSTGALNTEAFF
NA	TRBJ1-1	TRBV2	14	NA	TGTGCCAGCCGTCGGGACACCTTAAACACTGAAGCTTTCTTT	CASRRDTLNTEAFF
NA	TRBJ1-2	TRBV27	11	few	TGTGCCAGCAGCGGAGGCACTGGCTACACCTTC	CASSGGTGYTF
TRBD2	TRBJ2-5	TRBV9	16	NA	TGTGCCAGCAGCCTAGATGGGGGAGGGGTTCGTGAGACCCAGTACTTC	CASSLDGGGVRETQYF
TRBD1	TRBJ1-2	TRBV28	15	NA	TGTGCCAGCAGCATGACGGGACAGCCGAACTATGGCTACACCTTC	CASSMTGQPNYGYTF
TRBD2	TRBJ2-5	TRBV15	14	NA	TGTGCCACCAGCAGAGTCAGGGAGGGAGAGACCCAGTACTTC	CATSRVREGETQYF
NA	TRBJ1-1	TRBV2	15	NA	TGTGCCAGCAGTGATGGACAGATTTCGAACACTGAAGCTTTCTTT	CASSDGQISNTEAFF
TRBD1	TRBJ1-5	TRBV6-5	15	once	TGTGCCAGCAGTCGCAGACAGGGAGGCAATCAGCCCCAGCATTTT	CASSRRQGGNQPQHF
TRBD2	TRBJ2-7	TRBV5-1	15	NA	TGCGCCAGCAGCCTCGGGACTAGCGGGCTCTACGAGCAGTACTTC	CASSLGTSGLYEQYF
NA	TRBJ1-1	TRBV5-1	14	NA	TGCGCCAGCAGCTTGGATACGGGTGGCACTGAAGCTTTCTTT	CASSLDTGGTEAFF
NA	TRBJ2-3	TRBV5-4	15	NA	TGTGCCAGCAGCTTGTGGTTAGCGAACACAGATACGCAGTATTTT	CASSLWLANTDTQYF
NA	TRBJ1-5	TRBV30	12	NA	TGTGCCTGGGGACTGAGCAATCAGCCCCAGCATTTT	CAWGLSNQPQHF
TRBD1	TRBJ2-1	TRBV5-1	14	NA	TGCGCTAGCAGCTTGACGGGACAGGTCAATGAGCAGTTCTTC	CASSLTGQVNEQFF
NA	TRBJ1-2	TRBV19	12	NA	TGTGCCAGTAGTAATCGGAGCTATGGCTACACCTTC	CASSNRSYGYTF
TRBD1	TRBJ2-7	TRBV4-2	14	NA	TGTGCCAGCAGCTCCGGGACAGGGGGGCACGAGCAGTACTTC	CASSSGTGGHEQYF